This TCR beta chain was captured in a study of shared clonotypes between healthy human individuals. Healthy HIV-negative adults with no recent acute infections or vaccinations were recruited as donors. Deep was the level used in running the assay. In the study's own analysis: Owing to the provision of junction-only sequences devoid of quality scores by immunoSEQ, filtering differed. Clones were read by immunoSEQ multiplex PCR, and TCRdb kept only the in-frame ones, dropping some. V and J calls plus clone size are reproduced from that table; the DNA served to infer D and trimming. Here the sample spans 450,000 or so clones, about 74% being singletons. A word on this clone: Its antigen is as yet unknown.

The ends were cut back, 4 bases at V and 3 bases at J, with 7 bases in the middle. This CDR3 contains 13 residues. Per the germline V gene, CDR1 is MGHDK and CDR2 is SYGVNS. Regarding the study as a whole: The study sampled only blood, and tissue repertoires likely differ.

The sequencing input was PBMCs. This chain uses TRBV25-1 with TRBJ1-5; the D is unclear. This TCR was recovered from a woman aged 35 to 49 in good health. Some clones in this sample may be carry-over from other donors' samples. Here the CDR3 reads CASSGSVNQPQHF. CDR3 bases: TGTGCCAGCAGTGGTTCAGTCAATCAGCCCCAGCATTTT.